The clone carrying this T cell receptor (beta chain) was observed a single time. V shed 1 base, J shed 3 bases, and the junction held 4 bases outside the gene matches. The CDR3 runs to 15 residues. Looked up from germline, CDR1 is SGHRS and CDR2 is YFSETQ. The data were taken from a study of blood T cell repertoires in COVID-19. Overall study context: PBMCs, B-cell-depleted T cells, or T cells were the source of the cDNA or gDNA that made up the material.

Repertoires were generated with immunoSEQ multiplex PCR, while TCRdb's copy carries only in-frame clones and drops some. The sample has over 25,000 clones; roughly 85% are singletons. The V call is TRBV5-1, the J call TRBJ2-7; TRBD2 agrees at 10 bases. Sequencing input: peripheral blood. The source is a man of 80 years or more with active COVID-19. The CDR3 nucleotides are TGCGCCAGCAGCTTGTCACTAGCGGGGAGCTACGAGCAGTACTTC. Amino acids: CASSLSLAGSYEQYF.